The 25 T cell receptor beta chains reported below all come from one sample, sequenced in a study of OX40 agonist ivuxolimab in advanced cancers. Method: immunoSEQ multiplex PCR; TCRdb's copy keeps in-frame clones and lacks some. Here the sample spans about 50,000 clones, around 90% being singletons. The starting material was CD4+ or CD8+ T cells sorted from blood, obtained in a trial of the OX40 agonist ivuxolimab. The receptor set was obtained from an adult with an advanced solid tumor such as melanoma, head and neck, liver or kidney cancer.

V and J are TRBV7-9 and TRBJ1-2, with a weak D call TRBD1 (5 bases). V was clipped by 8 bases and J by 2 bases, with 24 bases between them. The CDR3 has 17 amino acids. Germline V gene sequence: CDR1 SEHNR, CDR2 FQNEAQ (reference sequence). The CDR3 sequence: CASGLQRGGELNYGYTF. As DNA, the CDR3 is TGTGCCAGCGGACTTCAACGTGGAGGGGAGTTGAACTATGGCTACACCTTC.

The chain recombines TRBV27 with TRBJ2-5; 11 bases match TRBD2. Trimming took 4 bases from V and 6 from J; bases not matched to a gene: 4. This CDR3 is 14 amino acids long. The V gene's germline CDR1 is MNHEY and CDR2 SMNVEV (reference sequence). CDR3 coding DNA: TGTGCCAGCAGTTCTCCTAGCGGGAGGCAGACCCAGTACTTC. Translated, it gives CASSSPSGRQTQYF.

This chain uses TRBV10-3 with TRBJ2-6, with unresolved D. This CDR3 has 15 amino acids. The germline gives CDR1 ENHRY, CDR2 SYGVKD. The V end lost 3 bases, the J end lost 2 bases, and 8 bases lay between the germline ends. The CDR3 sequence: CAISDRPPGANVLTF. The CDR3 region has the DNA TGTGCCATCAGTGACAGACCCCCTGGGGCCAACGTCCTGACTTTC.

The genes are TRBV9 and TRBJ1-2; TRBD1 matches 8 bases. CDR3 length: 17 residues. The V gene end was trimmed by 3 bases and the J gene end by 3 bases; junction bases not matched to a gene: 13. The germline V gene encodes CDR1 SGDLS and CDR2 YYNGEE. CDR3 sequence: CASSAPDQGAPHYGYTF. The CDR3 nucleotides read TGTGCCAGCAGCGCGCCGGACCAGGGGGCGCCGCACTATGGCTACACCTTC.

The rearrangement uses TRBV2 and TRBJ2-2, with 11 bases lining up with TRBD2. The length of the CDR3 is 17 residues. Germline V gives CDR1 SNHLY, CDR2 FYNNEI. The J segment lost 8 bases and the V segment lost 7 bases, leaving 15 bases of the junction unmatched. This chain's CDR3 is CASTEEELAGVRGELFF. The CDR3 region has the DNA TGTGCCAGCACCGAGGAGGAACTAGCGGGAGTCAGAGGGGAGCTGTTTTTT.

This clone was observed once. The chain recombines TRBV5-4 with TRBJ2-7; 8 bases fit TRBD1. CDR1 is SGHNT and CDR2 is YYREEE in the germline V gene (reference sequence). With 4 bases clipped from V and 9 bases from J, the junction kept 12 bases outside the gene matches. CDR3 length equals 14 residues. This chain's CDR3 is CASSRRGPGPGQYF. As DNA, the CDR3 is TGTGCCAGCAGCCGCAGGGGGCCTGGCCCAGGGCAGTACTTC.

The V and J genes are TRBV4-1 and TRBJ2-3, with D perhaps matching TRBD1 (6 bases). Germline V gene sequence: CDR1 MGHRA, CDR2 YSYEKL. CDR3 size: 16 residues. V was clipped by 2 bases and J by 0 bases, with 12 bases between them. The CDR3 DNA is TGCGCCAGCAGCCAACCAGGACAGAAAAGCACAGATACGCAGTATTTT. Amino acid sequence: CASSQPGQKSTDTQYF.

The J gene is TRBJ2-1, the V gene TRBV7-8; D might be TRBD2 (7 bases). The V end was cut by 0 bases, the J end by 6 bases, with 12 bases between. The CDR3 is 15 amino acids. CDR1 and CDR2 from the germline V gene are SGHVS and FQNEAQ. The CDR3 DNA reads as TGTGCCAGCAGCTTAGCGGGGGGGCCGGGCAATGAGCAGTTCTTC. The encoded protein is CASSLAGGPGNEQFF.

The chain links TRBV4-1 to TRBJ1-1, with D unresolved. The CDR3 covers 13 residues. Germline lookup yields CDR1 MGHRA and CDR2 YSYEKL. Trimming took off 3 bases at V and 5 bases at J, with 10 bases between the two ends. The CDR3 region has the DNA TGCGCCAGCAGCCAGACAAGGGCGACTGAAGCTTTCTTT. Its translation: CASSQTRATEAFF.

The V call is TRBV5-4, the J call TRBJ1-5; D is uncertain. V lost 5 bases, J lost 4 bases, and 10 bases lay in between. The CDR3 is made up of 13 amino acids. Per the germline V gene, CDR1 is SGHNT and CDR2 is YYREEE (reference sequence). DNA of the CDR3: TGTGCCAGCAGACCCGACATAAATCAGCCCCAGCATTTT. It codes for CASRPDINQPQHF.

The chain carries TRBV28 and TRBJ2-7, with D unresolved. The CDR3 spans 14 residues. Germline V gene lookup returns CDR1 MDHEN and CDR2 SYDVKM. V lost 5 bases, J lost 2 bases, and 13 bases lay in between. The CDR3 loop reads CASSARPRTYEQYF. In nucleotides, the CDR3 is TGTGCCAGCAGTGCTAGACCCAGAACCTACGAGCAGTACTTC.

The gene calls are TRBV6-5 and TRBJ2-1; possible D gene TRBD1, 6 bases. The CDR3 runs to 13 residues. The germline V gene encodes CDR1 MNHEY and CDR2 SVGAGI. V was pared by 4 bases and J by 5 bases, with 9 bases between. The CDR3 reads CASSSGTNNEQFF. CDR3 nucleotides: TGTGCCAGCAGTTCCGGGACAAACAATGAGCAGTTCTTC.

The V call is TRBV29-1, the J call TRBJ2-4, with 9 bases lining up with TRBD2. Germline V gene sequence: CDR1 SQVTM, CDR2 ANQGSEA. This CDR3 contains 12 residues. V gave up 4 bases and J gave up 7 bases; unmatched junction bases: 2. The CDR3 DNA follows: TGCAGCGTTGGCGGGGGGGGGAACATTCAGTACTTC. Translated, it gives CSVGGGGNIQYF.

The V and J genes are TRBV6-6 and TRBJ2-1, with D possibly TRBD2 on 5 matching bases. V lost 4 bases to trimming and J lost 10 bases, with 11 bases between them. Germline V gives CDR1 MNHNY, CDR2 SVGAGI (reference sequence). CDR3 size: 12 residues. The CDR3 nucleotides are TGTGCCAGCAGTTGGCTAGCCTTGGAGCAGTTCTTC. Translation gives CASSWLALEQFF.

The J gene is TRBJ2-5, the V gene TRBV10-3, with D tentatively TRBD2 (5 bases). This CDR3 is 14 amino acids long. V was cut by 3 bases and J by 5 bases, with 13 bases left in between. From germline, CDR1 is ENHRY and CDR2 SYGVKD. The CDR3 nucleotides are TGTGCCATCAGTGACCTCGGGGTTCGGGAGACCCAGTACTTC. This codes for CAISDLGVRETQYF.

The rearrangement joins TRBV7-2 to TRBJ1-3; D is uncertain. The CDR3 totals 11 residues. In germline, CDR1 is SGHTA, CDR2 FQGNSA. V gave up 3 bases and J gave up 9 bases, with 6 bases separating them. Here the CDR3 reads CASSFDRTIYF. For the CDR3, the DNA is TGTGCCAGCAGCTTTGACCGCACCATATATTTT.

The genes are TRBV5-4 and TRBJ1-4; D not resolved. V was shortened by 4 bases and J by 4 bases, with 5 bases between the two germline ends. The CDR3 contains 12 residues. Germline CDR1 is SGHNT and CDR2 is YYREEE (reference sequence). The CDR3 reads CASSGINEKLFF. The CDR3 DNA sequence: TGTGCCAGCAGCGGCATTAATGAAAAACTGTTTTTT.

This clone is medium-sized within its sample. V usage is TRBV20-1 and J usage is TRBJ1-1; D is ambiguous. The CDR3 runs to 10 residues. V lost 3 bases and J 7 bases, leaving 6 bases between the germline ends. CDR1 and CDR2 from the germline V gene are DFQATT and SNEGSKA (reference sequence). The CDR3 here is CSAREREAFF. CDR3 DNA sequence: TGCAGTGCTAGGGAGCGTGAAGCTTTCTTT.

This clone appeared a single time. The chain is built from TRBV6-5 and TRBJ2-6, with no clear D. CDR3 size: 13 residues. Trimming shortened V by 7 bases and J by 4 bases, and 8 bases separated the two germline ends. Per the germline V gene, CDR1 is MNHEY and CDR2 is SVGAGI. This chain's CDR3 is CASTLWGANVLTF. Here the CDR3 DNA reads TGTGCCAGCACCCTATGGGGGGCCAACGTCCTGACTTTC.

This sequence joins TRBV5-1 and TRBJ2-7; weak D call: TRBD1 (5 bases). The CDR3 totals 14 residues. CDR1 and CDR2 from the germline V gene are SGHRS and YFSETQ. Trimming pared 2 bases from V and 2 bases from J, leaving 11 bases between. The CDR3 region has the DNA TGCGCCAGCAGCTTCGCAGGGTCCACCTACGAGCAGTACTTC. Amino acids: CASSFAGSTYEQYF. Complete variable domain (other parts from reference TRBV5-1 and TRBJ2-7): KAGVTQTPRYLIKTRGQQVTLSCSPISGHRSVSWYQQTPGQGLQFLFEYFSETQRNKGNFPGRFSGRQFSNSRSEMNVSTLELGDSALYLCASSFAGSTYEQYFGPGTRLTVT.

The chain carries TRBV27 and TRBJ2-7; 7 positions agree with TRBD1. Germline lookup yields CDR1 MNHEY and CDR2 SMNVEV (reference sequence). Trimming at V came to 0 bases and at J to 3 bases, leaving 8 bases not matched to a gene. The length of the CDR3 is 16 residues. The CDR3 region has the DNA TGTGCCAGCAGTTTATCCCAGACAGGGCTGGACTACGAGCAGTACTTC. This encodes CASSLSQTGLDYEQYF.

The rearrangement joins TRBV4-2 to TRBJ2-7; D gene ambiguous. This CDR3 contains 15 residues. The V gene's germline CDR1 is LGHNA and CDR2 YNFKEQ. Trimming stripped 0 bases from V and 3 bases from J, with 12 bases between. The CDR3 DNA reads as TGTGCCAGCAGCCAAGAGGTCCAGGCTTTCTACGAGCAGTACTTC. It translates to CASSQEVQAFYEQYF.

J is TRBJ2-1 and V is TRBV7-9; weak D call: TRBD1 (6 bases). V lost 6 bases, J lost 7 bases, and 13 bases lay in between. Germline-derived CDR1 and CDR2 are SEHNR and FQNEAQ (reference sequence). The CDR3 loop spans 13 amino acids. CDR3 coding DNA: TGTGCCAGCAGGGAACAGGGTGTGAATGAGCAGTTCTTC. The encoded protein is CASREQGVNEQFF.

This clone was observed a single time. The V gene is TRBV30, the J gene TRBJ2-3, with no clear D. V was cut by 1 base and J by 1 base, with 9 bases left in between. This CDR3 comprises 14 residues. CDR1 GTSNPN and CDR2 SVGIG come from the germline V gene (reference sequence). The CDR3 DNA is TGTGCCTGGAGTGGTCCCTGGGGCACAGATACGCAGTATTTT. Encoded protein: CAWSGPWGTDTQYF.

Only one count was recorded for this clone. The J gene is TRBJ2-4, the V gene TRBV9, with D perhaps TRBD1 (6 bases). V lost 4 bases and J lost 0, with 20 bases in between. The CDR3 length is 18 residues. Germline loops: CDR1 SGDLS, CDR2 YYNGEE. The CDR3 nucleotides are TGTGCCAGCAGCCCACGTGGAGGCGTGGGACAAGCCAAAAACATTCAGTACTTC. Its translation: CASSPRGGVGQAKNIQYF.